A selection of T cell receptor beta chains follows, all from one sample in a study of T-cell memory formation after mild COVID-19. TCRdb recomputed calls from the 5' RACE reads with MiXCR, one row per CDR3 protein. The sample holds 550,000 to 650,000 distinct CDR3 sequences, roughly 17% seen once. Sequencing was done on a sample of PBMCs or a T cell subset sorted from them (not recorded which). The source of these receptors is an adult woman who had mild COVID-19 (a few samples of this study predate the infection). Cell type and time point are not known. Each CDR3 is given with its conserved first and last residue. A D gene is named only where the DNA matches it firmly. The listing skips clone size in some rows; elsewhere it reads once, few, many or a size class.

CDR3aa,CDR3nt,d_gene,abundance,v_gene,j_gene
CASGRVYQETQYF,TGTGCCTCAGGGCGGGTGTACCAAGAGACCCAGTACTTC,.,.,TRBV19,TRBJ2-5
CASSFLFSGNTGELFF,TGTGCCAGCAGTTTTCTTTTTTCCGGGAACACCGGGGAGCTGTTTTTT,.,.,TRBV7-9,TRBJ2-2
CASSPPAGGNNEQFF,TGTGCCAGCAGCCCGCCAGCGGGAGGGAACAATGAGCAGTTCTTC,TRBD2,.,TRBV11-3,TRBJ2-1
CASSPGRLQETQYF,TGTGCCAGCAGCCCTGGTCGGCTACAAGAGACCCAGTACTTC,.,.,TRBV7-9,TRBJ2-5
CASSQDAGGGRGYTF,TGCGCCAGCAGCCAGGACGCAGGGGGCGGAAGAGGCTACACCTTC,TRBD1,few,TRBV4-1,TRBJ1-2
CASSAIAGRLYNEQFF,TGTGCCAGCAGCGCAATAGCGGGGAGATTGTACAATGAGCAGTTCTTC,TRBD2,few,TRBV14,TRBJ2-1
CASSLVTSYEQYF,TGCGCCAGCAGCTTGGTTACATCCTACGAGCAGTACTTC,.,.,TRBV5-1,TRBJ2-7
CSAENSSSYNEQFF,TGCAGCGCCGAAAACTCGAGCTCCTACAATGAGCAGTTCTTC,.,few,TRBV29-1,TRBJ2-1
CASVLPGQKAFF,TGTGCCAGCGTATTACCGGGACAGAAAGCTTTCTTT,TRBD1,few,TRBV7-9,TRBJ1-1
CASSWDRAGYGYTF,TGTGCCAGCAGCTGGGACAGGGCGGGCTATGGCTACACCTTC,TRBD1,.,TRBV5-6,TRBJ1-2
CASRQTDGNQPQHF,TGTGCCAGCAGGCAGACAGATGGCAATCAGCCCCAGCATTTT,.,few,TRBV2,TRBJ1-5
CASSLGQLYGYTF,TGTGCCAGCAGCTTAGGACAGCTCTATGGCTACACCTTC,.,.,TRBV7-2,TRBJ1-2
CSARAGPGEAFF,TGCAGTGCTAGGGCAGGACCGGGTGAAGCTTTCTTT,.,few,TRBV20-1,TRBJ1-1
CSASSSGTYSNQPQHF,TGCAGTGCTAGTTCTTCCGGGACTTATAGCAATCAGCCCCAGCATTTT,.,.,TRBV20-1,TRBJ1-5
CSGGQSEAFF,TGCAGCGGGGGACAATCCGAAGCTTTCTTT,.,few,TRBV29-1,TRBJ1-1
CATSRDGAGTGLDF,TGTGCCACCAGCAGAGATGGGGCCGGGACAGGGCTCGACTTC,TRBD1,few,TRBV15,TRBJ2-7
CASSQDVWVTEAFF,TGCGCCAGCAGCCAAGATGTTTGGGTTACTGAAGCTTTCTTT,.,many,TRBV4-3,TRBJ1-1
CASSVDGAGGDEQFF,TGTGCCAGCAGCGTAGATGGAGCGGGGGGCGATGAGCAGTTCTTC,TRBD2,.,TRBV9,TRBJ2-1
CASSPGDNEKLFF,TGTGCCAGCAGTCCAGGAGATAATGAAAAACTGTTTTTT,.,few,TRBV27,TRBJ1-4
CASSLPTTGELFF,TGTGCCAGCAGCTTACCGACCACCGGGGAGCTGTTTTTT,.,.,TRBV7-9,TRBJ2-2
CSAHDRRESYTDTQYF,TGCAGTGCCCACGACCGGCGGGAGTCTTACACAGATACGCAGTATTTT,TRBD2,.,TRBV20-1,TRBJ2-3
CASSLLSEAFF,TGTGCCAGCAGCTTGTTGAGTGAAGCTTTCTTT,.,.,TRBV5-6,TRBJ1-1
CASSQTRSWTDTQYF,TGCGCCAGCAGCCAAACTCGGAGTTGGACAGATACGCAGTATTTT,.,.,TRBV4-1,TRBJ2-3
CASRPGGGDYEQYF,TGTGCCAGCAGGCCGGGGGGAGGGGATTACGAGCAGTACTTC,TRBD2,few,TRBV12-3/TRBV12-4,TRBJ2-7
CASTRGRAYGELFF,TGTGCCAGCACCAGGGGGAGGGCCTACGGGGAGCTGTTTTTT,.,few,TRBV6-5,TRBJ2-2